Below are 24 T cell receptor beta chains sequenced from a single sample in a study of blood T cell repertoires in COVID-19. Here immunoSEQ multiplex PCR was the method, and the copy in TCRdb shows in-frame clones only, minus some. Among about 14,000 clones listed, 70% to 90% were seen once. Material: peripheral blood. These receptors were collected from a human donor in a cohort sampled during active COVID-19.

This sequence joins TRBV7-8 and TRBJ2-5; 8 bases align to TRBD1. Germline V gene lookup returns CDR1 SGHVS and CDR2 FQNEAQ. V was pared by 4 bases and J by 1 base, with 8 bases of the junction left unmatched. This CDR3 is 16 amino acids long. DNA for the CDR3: TGTGCCAGCAGCTACGACAGGGGTCGGACCCAAGAGACCCAGTACTTC. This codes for CASSYDRGRTQETQYF.

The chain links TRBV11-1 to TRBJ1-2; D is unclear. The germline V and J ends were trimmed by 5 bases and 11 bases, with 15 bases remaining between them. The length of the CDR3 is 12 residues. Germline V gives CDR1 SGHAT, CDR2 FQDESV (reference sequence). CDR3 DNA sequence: TGTGCCAGCAGCGCTGAGGTACGGGATTACACCTTC. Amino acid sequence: CASSAEVRDYTF. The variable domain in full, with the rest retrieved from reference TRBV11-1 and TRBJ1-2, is EAEVAQSPRYKITEKSQAVAFWCDPISGHATLYWYRQILGQGPELLVQFQDESVVDDSQLPKDRFSAERLKGVDSTLKIQPAELGDSAMYLCASSAEVRDYTFGSGTRLTVV.

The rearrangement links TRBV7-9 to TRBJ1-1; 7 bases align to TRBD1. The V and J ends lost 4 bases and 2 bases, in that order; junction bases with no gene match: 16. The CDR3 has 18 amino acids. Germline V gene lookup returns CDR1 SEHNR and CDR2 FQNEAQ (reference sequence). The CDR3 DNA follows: TGTGCCAGCAGCTCATCATTATCCAGGGACAGTAGAAACACTGAAGCTTTCTTT. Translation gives CASSSSLSRDSRNTEAFF.

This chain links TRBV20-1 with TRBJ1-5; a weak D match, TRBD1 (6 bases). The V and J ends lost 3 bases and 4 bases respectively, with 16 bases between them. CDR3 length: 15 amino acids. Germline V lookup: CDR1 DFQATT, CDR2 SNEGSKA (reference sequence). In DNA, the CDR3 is TGCAGTGCTAGTCCCGGGGGGCGCCGGAATCAGCCCCAGCATTTT. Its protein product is CSASPGGRRNQPQHF.

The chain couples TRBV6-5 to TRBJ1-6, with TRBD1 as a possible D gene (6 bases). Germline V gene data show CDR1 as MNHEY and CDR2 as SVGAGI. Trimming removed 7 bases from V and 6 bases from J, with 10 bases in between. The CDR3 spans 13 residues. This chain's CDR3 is CASTRDINSPLHF. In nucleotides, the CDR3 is TGTGCCAGCACCCGGGACATTAATTCACCCCTCCACTTT.

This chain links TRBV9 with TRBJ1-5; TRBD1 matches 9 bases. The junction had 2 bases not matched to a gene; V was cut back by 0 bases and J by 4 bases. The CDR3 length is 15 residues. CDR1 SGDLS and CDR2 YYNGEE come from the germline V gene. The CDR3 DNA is TGTGCCAGCAGCGTAGGGGGACAGGGTAATCAGCCCCAGCATTTT. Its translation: CASSVGGQGNQPQHF. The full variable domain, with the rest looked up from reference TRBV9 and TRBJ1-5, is DSGVTQTPKHLITATGQRVTLRCSPRSGDLSVYWYQQSLDQGLQFLIQYYNGEERAKGNILERFSAQQFPDLHSELNLSSLELGDSALYFCASSVGGQGNQPQHFGDGTRLSIL.

In DNA form, the CDR3 reads TGCGCCAGCAACCTGGGGGGACAGGGACAAGAGACCCAGTACTTC. Translating gives CASNLGGQGQETQYF. The gene calls are TRBV5-1 and TRBJ2-5; 9 bases agree with TRBD1. The CDR3 spans 15 residues. CDR1 is SGHRS, CDR2 YFSETQ, per germline. Trimming removed 6 bases from V and 2 bases from J; junction bases left unmatched: 8.

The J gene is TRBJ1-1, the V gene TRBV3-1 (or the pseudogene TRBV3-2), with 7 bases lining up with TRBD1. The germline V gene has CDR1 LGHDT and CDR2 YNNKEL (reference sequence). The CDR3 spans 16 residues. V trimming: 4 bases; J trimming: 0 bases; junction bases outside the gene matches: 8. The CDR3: CASSPTTGALNTEAFF. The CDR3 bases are TGTGCCAGCAGCCCAACCACAGGGGCACTGAACACTGAAGCTTTCTTT.

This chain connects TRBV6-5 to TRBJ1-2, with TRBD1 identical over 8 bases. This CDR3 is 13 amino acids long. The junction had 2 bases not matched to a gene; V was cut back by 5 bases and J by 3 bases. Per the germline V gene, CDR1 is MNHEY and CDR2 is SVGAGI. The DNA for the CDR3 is TGTGCCAGCAGTCCGACAGGGGACTATGGCTACACCTTC. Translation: CASSPTGDYGYTF.

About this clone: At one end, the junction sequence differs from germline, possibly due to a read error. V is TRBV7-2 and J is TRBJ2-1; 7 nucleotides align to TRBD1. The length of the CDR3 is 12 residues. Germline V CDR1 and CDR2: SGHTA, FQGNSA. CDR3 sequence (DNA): TGTGCCAGCAGCCGACAGGGATTCCCAGTGCTCTTC. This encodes CASSRQGFPVLF.

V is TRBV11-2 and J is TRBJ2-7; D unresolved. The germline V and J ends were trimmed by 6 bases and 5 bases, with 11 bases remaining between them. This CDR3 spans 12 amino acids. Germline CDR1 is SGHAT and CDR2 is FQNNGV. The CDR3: CASRALSHEQYF. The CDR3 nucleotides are TGTGCCAGCAGAGCCCTCTCTCACGAGCAGTACTTC.

The CDR3 is CASSPSYTDTQYF. CDR3 in DNA: TGTGCCAGCAGCCCTTCCTACACAGATACGCAGTATTTT. The V and J genes are TRBV11-3 and TRBJ2-3, with unresolved D. The ends were cut back, 5 bases at V and 2 bases at J, with 8 bases in the middle. The CDR3 is 13 residues long. Germline V CDR1 and CDR2: SGHNT, YENEEA.

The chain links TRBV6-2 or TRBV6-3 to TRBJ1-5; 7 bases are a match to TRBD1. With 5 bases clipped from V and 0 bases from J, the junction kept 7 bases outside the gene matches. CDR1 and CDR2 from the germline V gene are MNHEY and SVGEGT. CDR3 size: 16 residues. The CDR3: CASSPWGQYSNQPQHF. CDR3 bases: TGTGCCAGCAGTCCCTGGGGACAGTATAGCAATCAGCCCCAGCATTTT.

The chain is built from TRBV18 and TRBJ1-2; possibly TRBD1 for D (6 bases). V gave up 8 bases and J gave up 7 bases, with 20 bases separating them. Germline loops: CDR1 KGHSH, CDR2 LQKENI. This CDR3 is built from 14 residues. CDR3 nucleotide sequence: TGTGCCAGCACATTGAGGCAGGGGAGGGCTGGCTACACCTTC. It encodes CASTLRQGRAGYTF. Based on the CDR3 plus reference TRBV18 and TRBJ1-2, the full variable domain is NAGVMQNPRHLVRRRGQEARLRCSPMKGHSHVYWYRQLPEEGLKFMVYLQKENIIDESGMPKERFSAEFPKEGPSILRIQQVVRGDSAAYFCASTLRQGRAGYTFGSGTRLTVV.

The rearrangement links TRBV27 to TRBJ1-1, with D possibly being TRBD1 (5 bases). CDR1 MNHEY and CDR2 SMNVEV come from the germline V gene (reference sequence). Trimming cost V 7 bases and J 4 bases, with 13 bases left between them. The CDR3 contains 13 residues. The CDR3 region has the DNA TGTGCCAGCATGGGGCATACGGGCACTGAAGCTTTCTTT. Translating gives CASMGHTGTEAFF.

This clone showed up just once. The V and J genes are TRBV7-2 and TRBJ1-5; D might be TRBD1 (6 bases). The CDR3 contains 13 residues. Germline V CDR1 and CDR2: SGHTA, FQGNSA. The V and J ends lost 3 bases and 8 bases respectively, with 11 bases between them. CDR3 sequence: CASSLGGQKPQHF. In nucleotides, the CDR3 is TGTGCCAGCAGCTTGGGGGGGCAAAAGCCCCAGCATTTT.

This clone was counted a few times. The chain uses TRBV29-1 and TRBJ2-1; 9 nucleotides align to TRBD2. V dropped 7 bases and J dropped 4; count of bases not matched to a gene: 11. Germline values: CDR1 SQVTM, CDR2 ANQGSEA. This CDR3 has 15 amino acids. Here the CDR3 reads CSANTAGGDYNEQFF. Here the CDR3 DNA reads TGCAGCGCTAACACAGCGGGGGGAGATTACAATGAGCAGTTCTTC.

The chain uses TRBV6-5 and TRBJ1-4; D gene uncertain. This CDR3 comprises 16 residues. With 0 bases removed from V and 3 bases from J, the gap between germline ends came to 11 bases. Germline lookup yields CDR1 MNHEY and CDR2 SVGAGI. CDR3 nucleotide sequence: TGTGCCAGCAGTTACTCCGGGGTTGGGCCTAATGAAAAACTGTTTTTT. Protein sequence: CASSYSGVGPNEKLFF.

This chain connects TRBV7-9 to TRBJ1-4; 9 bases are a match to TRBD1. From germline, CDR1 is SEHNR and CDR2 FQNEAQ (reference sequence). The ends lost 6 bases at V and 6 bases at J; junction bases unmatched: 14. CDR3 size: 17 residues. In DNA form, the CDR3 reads TGTGCCAGCAGAGATTTCTCCCCCCGGGACAGGGATGAAAAACTGTTTTTT. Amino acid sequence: CASRDFSPRDRDEKLFF.

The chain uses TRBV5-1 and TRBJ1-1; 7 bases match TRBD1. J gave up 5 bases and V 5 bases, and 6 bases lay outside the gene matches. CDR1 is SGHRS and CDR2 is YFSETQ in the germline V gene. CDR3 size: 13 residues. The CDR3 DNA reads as TGCGCCAGCAGGTCAGGGGGGAGGACTGAAGCTTTCTTT. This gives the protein CASRSGGRTEAFF. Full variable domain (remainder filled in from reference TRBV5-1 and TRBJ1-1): KAGVTQTPRYLIKTRGQQVTLSCSPISGHRSVSWYQQTPGQGLQFLFEYFSETQRNKGNFPGRFSGRQFSNSRSEMNVSTLELGDSALYLCASRSGGRTEAFFGQGTRLTVV.

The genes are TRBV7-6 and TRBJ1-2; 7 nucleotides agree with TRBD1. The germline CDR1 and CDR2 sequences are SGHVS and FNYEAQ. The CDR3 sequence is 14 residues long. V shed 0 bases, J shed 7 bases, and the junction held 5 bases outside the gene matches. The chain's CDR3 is CASSLARGRRGYTF. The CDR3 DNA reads TGTGCCAGCAGCTTAGCGAGGGGGCGACGTGGCTACACCTTC.

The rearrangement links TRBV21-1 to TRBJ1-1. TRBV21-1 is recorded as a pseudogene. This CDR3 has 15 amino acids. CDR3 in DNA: TGTGCCAGCAGAGAGGGCTGGGAATGGGACACTGAAGCTTTCTTT. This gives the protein CASREGWEWDTEAFF.

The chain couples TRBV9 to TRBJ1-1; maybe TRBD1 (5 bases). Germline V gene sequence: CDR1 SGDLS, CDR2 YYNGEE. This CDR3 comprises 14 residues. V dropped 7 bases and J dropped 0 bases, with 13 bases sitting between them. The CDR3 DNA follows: TGTGCCAGCGGCCTGGGGGGGTTGAACACTGAAGCTTTCTTT. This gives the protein CASGLGGLNTEAFF. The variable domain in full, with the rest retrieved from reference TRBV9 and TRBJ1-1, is DSGVTQTPKHLITATGQRVTLRCSPRSGDLSVYWYQQSLDQGLQFLIQYYNGEERAKGNILERFSAQQFPDLHSELNLSSLELGDSALYFCASGLGGLNTEAFFGQGTRLTVV.

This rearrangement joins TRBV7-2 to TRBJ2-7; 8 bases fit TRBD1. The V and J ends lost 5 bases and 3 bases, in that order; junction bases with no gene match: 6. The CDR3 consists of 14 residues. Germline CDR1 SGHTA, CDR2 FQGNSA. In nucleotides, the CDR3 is TGTGCCAGCAGCGCAGGGACAGGTAGCTACGAGCAGTACTTC. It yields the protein CASSAGTGSYEQYF.